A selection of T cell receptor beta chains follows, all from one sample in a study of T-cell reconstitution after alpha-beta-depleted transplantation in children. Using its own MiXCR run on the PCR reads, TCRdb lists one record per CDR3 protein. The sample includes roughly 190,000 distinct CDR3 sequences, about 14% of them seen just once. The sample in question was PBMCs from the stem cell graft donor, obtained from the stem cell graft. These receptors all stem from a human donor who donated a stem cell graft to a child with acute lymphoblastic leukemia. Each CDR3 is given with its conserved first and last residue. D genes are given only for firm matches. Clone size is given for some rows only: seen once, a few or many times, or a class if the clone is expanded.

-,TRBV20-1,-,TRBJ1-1,CSAPGTGGENTEAFF,TGCAGTGCCCCCGGGACGGGTGGGGAGAACACTGAAGCTTTCTTT
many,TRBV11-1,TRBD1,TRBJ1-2,CASSYIKGQGARGYGYTF,TGTGCCAGCAGCTACATCAAAGGACAGGGGGCGCGTGGCTATGGCTACACCTTC
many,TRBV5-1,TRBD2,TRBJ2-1,CASSELLAGEDNEQFF,TGCGCCAGCAGCGAGCTACTAGCGGGAGAGGACAATGAGCAGTTCTTC
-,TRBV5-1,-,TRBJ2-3,CASSLFSSTDTQYF,TGCGCCAGCAGCTTGTTCTCCAGCACAGATACGCAGTATTTT
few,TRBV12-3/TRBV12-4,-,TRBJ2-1,CASTPGRSLYNEQFF,TGTGCCAGCACCCCGGGACGGTCCCTCTACAATGAGCAGTTCTTC
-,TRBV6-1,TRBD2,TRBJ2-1,CASSVQAGVRNEQFF,TGTGCCAGCAGTGTACAAGCGGGAGTCCGAAATGAGCAGTTCTTC
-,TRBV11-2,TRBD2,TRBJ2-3,CASSLGLLAGDADMQYF,TGTGCCAGCAGCTTAGGTCTCCTCGCGGGAGACGCAGATATGCAGTATTTT
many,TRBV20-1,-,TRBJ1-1,CSTPVGGSLNTEAFF,TGCAGTACCCCGGTGGGCGGGTCTTTAAACACTGAAGCTTTCTTT
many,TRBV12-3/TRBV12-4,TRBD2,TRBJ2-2,CASSESGRGTGELFF,TGTGCCAGCAGTGAGAGCGGGAGGGGCACCGGGGAGCTGTTTTTT
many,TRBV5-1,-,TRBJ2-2,CASSPGGAMNTGELFF,TGCGCCAGCAGCCCCGGTGGGGCGATGAACACCGGGGAGCTGTTTTTT
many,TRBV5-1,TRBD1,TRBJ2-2,CASSFGDRQTGELFF,TGCGCCAGCAGCTTTGGGGACAGACAAACCGGGGAGCTGTTTTTT
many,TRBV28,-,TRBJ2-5,CASSQDPSWETQYF,TGTGCCAGCAGCCAGGACCCGAGTTGGGAGACCCAGTACTTC
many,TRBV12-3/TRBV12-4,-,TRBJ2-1,CASKPSLRGNNHEQFF,TGTGCCAGCAAGCCTTCCCTAAGGGGGAACAACCATGAGCAGTTCTTC
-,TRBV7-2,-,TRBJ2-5,CASREYVGGGEETQYF,TGTGCCAGCAGGGAGTATGTGGGGGGGGGCGAAGAGACCCAGTACTTC
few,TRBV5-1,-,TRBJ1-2,CASSLSSGVVGYTF,TGCGCCAGCAGCTTGTCCTCGGGAGTGGTTGGCTACACCTTC
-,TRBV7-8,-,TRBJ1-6,CASSFQGSYSPLHF,TGTGCCAGCAGTTTTCAAGGGTCTTACTCACCCCTCCACTTT
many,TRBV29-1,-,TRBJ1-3,CSVITVEPSGNTIYF,TGCAGCGTTATCACGGTAGAGCCCTCTGGAAACACCATATATTTT
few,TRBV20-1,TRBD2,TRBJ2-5,CSAPALAGGETQYF,TGCAGTGCCCCCGCCCTAGCGGGGGGGGAGACCCAGTACTTC
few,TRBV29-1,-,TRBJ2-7,CSVTIQTREGTYEQYF,TGCAGCGTCACTATTCAGACCAGGGAAGGTACCTACGAGCAGTACTTC
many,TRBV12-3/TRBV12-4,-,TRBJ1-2,CASKGANYGYTF,TGTGCCAGCAAGGGTGCTAACTATGGCTACACCTTC
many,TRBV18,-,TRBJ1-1,CASSPNPTAEAFF,TGTGCCAGCTCACCAAACCCTACTGCCGAAGCTTTCTTT
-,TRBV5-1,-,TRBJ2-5,CASSLGGDIQETQYF,TGCGCCAGCAGCTTGGGGGGGGACATCCAAGAGACCCAGTACTTC
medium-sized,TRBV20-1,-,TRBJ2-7,CSAIPKRSYEQYF,TGCAGTGCCATTCCTAAGCGCTCCTACGAGCAGTACTTC
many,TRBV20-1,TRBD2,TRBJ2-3,CSARDSSGRALGTDTQYF,TGCAGTGCTAGAGATTCTAGCGGGAGGGCCCTCGGCACAGATACGCAGTATTTT
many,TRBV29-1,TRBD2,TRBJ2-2,CSVGGRADTGELFF,TGCAGCGTTGGCGGGAGGGCCGACACCGGGGAGCTGTTTTTT
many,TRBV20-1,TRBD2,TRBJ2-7,CSARGSGRVPTYEQYF,TGCAGTGCTAGGGGTAGCGGGAGGGTCCCTACCTACGAGCAGTACTTC
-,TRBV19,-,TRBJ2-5,CASSGGNQETQYF,TGTGCCAGTAGTGGAGGGAACCAAGAGACCCAGTACTTC
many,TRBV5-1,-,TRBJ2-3,CASSLGSPGRLDTQYF,TGCGCCAGCAGCTTGGGTAGTCCTGGACGGTTAGATACGCAGTATTTT
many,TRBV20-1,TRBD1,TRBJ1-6,CSARDSNLVSPLHF,TGCAGTGCCCGGGACAGTAATTTAGTTTCACCCCTCCACTTT
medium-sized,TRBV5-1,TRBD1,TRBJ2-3,CASSLEAGGYTQYF,TGCGCCAGCAGCTTGGAGGCAGGGGGCTATACGCAGTATTTT
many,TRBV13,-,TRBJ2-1,CASSLVGREQFF,TGTGCCAGCAGCTTAGTGGGCCGGGAGCAGTTCTTC
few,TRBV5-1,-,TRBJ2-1,CASSLWGDYNEQFF,TGCGCCAGCAGCTTGTGGGGTGACTACAATGAGCAGTTCTTC
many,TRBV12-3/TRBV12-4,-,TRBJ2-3,CASSSAWETDTQYF,TGTGCCAGCAGTTCTGCTTGGGAGACAGATACGCAGTATTTT
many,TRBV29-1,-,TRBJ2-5,CSVEVRRGLQTQYF,TGCAGCGTTGAAGTCCGACGGGGCCTTCAGACCCAGTACTTC
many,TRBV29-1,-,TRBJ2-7,CSVEDLMDEQYF,TGCAGCGTCGAGGACTTAATGGACGAGCAGTACTTC
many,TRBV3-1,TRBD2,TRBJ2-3,CASSWLAGSSTDTQYF,TGTGCCAGCAGCTGGCTAGCGGGAAGTAGCACAGATACGCAGTATTTT
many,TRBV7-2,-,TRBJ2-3,CASSSSGLTDTQYF,TGTGCCAGCAGCTCGTCCGGGCTCACAGATACGCAGTATTTT
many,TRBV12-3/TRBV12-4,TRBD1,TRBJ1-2,CASSFFKGADGYTF,TGTGCCAGCAGTTTCTTTAAGGGGGCGGACGGCTACACCTTC